The 11 T cell receptor beta chains presented below share a single source sample, sequenced in a study of cytomegalovirus exposure and HLA in healthy donors. Researchers ran the PCR with 60 Vbeta and 13 Jbeta primers. Here immunoSEQ multiplex PCR was the method, and the copy in TCRdb shows in-frame clones only, minus some. Of about 150,000 clones listed, 65% to 85% are singletons. The sample taken for sequencing was PBMCs. These receptors were collected from a male donor in good health and CMV-seronegative.

This chain uses TRBV15 with TRBJ2-1; 9 bases map to TRBD2. With V trimmed by 5 bases and J by 1 base, 6 bases remained unmatched. This CDR3 region has 16 residues. Germline-derived CDR1 and CDR2 are LNHNV and YYDKDF (reference sequence). Here the CDR3 DNA reads TGTGCCACCAGCGGATCTCTAGCGGGGTCCTACAATGAGCAGTTCTTC. Protein sequence: CATSGSLAGSYNEQFF.

This chain connects TRBV6-1 to TRBJ2-5; D gene uncertain. Germline V gene sequence: CDR1 MNHNS, CDR2 SASEGT. The CDR3 extends over 12 amino acids. Trimming took 6 bases from V and 5 from J, leaving 10 bases between them. CDR3 protein: CASRRLEETQYF. The CDR3 bases are TGTGCCAGCAGGCGACTGGAGGAGACCCAGTACTTC.

This chain joins TRBV11-3 and TRBJ2-1, with D possibly TRBD2 on 5 matching bases. CDR1 and CDR2 (germline): SGHNT, YENEEA. V shed 1 base and J shed 2 bases, with 15 bases lying between them. This CDR3 region has 17 residues. The CDR3 region is CASSLGVVSGPYNEQFF. The CDR3 DNA reads as TGTGCCAGCAGCTTAGGTGTGGTGAGCGGACCCTACAATGAGCAGTTCTTC.

The gene calls are TRBV9 and TRBJ2-6; 12 bases match TRBD1. Germline lookup yields CDR1 SGDLS and CDR2 YYNGEE. There are 19 residues in the CDR3. V lost 3 bases, J lost 4 bases, and 11 bases stayed unmatched. Here the CDR3 reads CASSAPTGQGAVGANVLTF. The CDR3 coding sequence is TGTGCCAGCAGCGCCCCCACGGGACAGGGGGCGGTAGGGGCCAACGTCCTGACTTTC.

The chain uses TRBV5-1 and TRBJ1-1; possibly TRBD1 for D (6 bases). V dropped 4 bases and J dropped 1 base, with 14 bases sitting between them. The V gene's germline CDR1 is SGHRS and CDR2 YFSETQ. CDR3 length: 15 amino acids. The CDR3 reads CASSKGHLGNTEAFF. The CDR3 DNA is TGCGCCAGCAGCAAGGGACACCTGGGGAACACTGAAGCTTTCTTT.

CDR3 amino acids: CASSQAGLAASYNEQFF. The CDR3 coding sequence is TGTGCCAGCAGCCAAGCCGGACTAGCGGCCTCCTACAATGAGCAGTTCTTC. The V call is TRBV4-2, the J call TRBJ2-1; 10 bases are a match to TRBD2. CDR3 length equals 17 residues. V lost 1 base and J lost 0; bases outside the gene matches: 3. The V gene's germline CDR1 is LGHNA and CDR2 YNFKEQ.

In this sample, this clone turned up once. In the same sample, other DNA sequences code for this CDR3. The rearrangement links TRBV19 to TRBJ2-3, with TRBD1 identical over 9 bases. The CDR3 sequence is 17 residues long. From germline, CDR1 is LNHDA and CDR2 SQIVND (reference sequence). V was pared by 0 bases and J by 3 bases, with 7 bases of the junction left unmatched. The CDR3 loop reads CASSIDLETGGTDTQYF. CDR3 nucleotide sequence: TGTGCCAGTAGTATAGATCTGGAGACAGGGGGGACAGATACGCAGTATTTT. The full variable domain, its missing parts supplied by reference TRBV19 and TRBJ2-3, is DGGITQSPKYLFRKEGQNVTLSCEQNLNHDAMYWYRQDPGQGLRLIYYSQIVNDFQKGDIAEGYSVSREKKESFPLTVTSAQKNPTAFYLCASSIDLETGGTDTQYFGPGTRLTVL.

V and J are TRBV29-1 and TRBJ2-7; possibly TRBD2 for D (6 bases). V lost 3 bases, J lost 5 bases, and 14 bases lay in between. In germline, CDR1 is SQVTM, CDR2 ANQGSEA. The CDR3 has 13 amino acids. The CDR3 sequence: CSVDGTYNHEQYF. The CDR3 DNA sequence: TGCAGCGTTGACGGGACTTACAACCACGAGCAGTACTTC.

The V call is TRBV5-6, the J call TRBJ1-1; weak D call: TRBD1 (5 bases). The CDR3 consists of 15 residues. CDR1 is SGHDT and CDR2 is YYEEEE in the germline V gene. The V and J ends lost 5 bases and 2 bases respectively, with 16 bases between them. CDR3 in DNA: TGTGCCAGCAGGGGCCCAGGGACTCGAAACACTGAAGCTTTCTTT. It translates to CASRGPGTRNTEAFF.

This CDR3 is CASSPGLLYGYTF. In DNA, the CDR3 is TGTGCCAGCAGTCCCGGACTGCTCTATGGCTACACCTTC. This chain links TRBV11-3 with TRBJ1-2; D is unclear. Germline CDR1 and CDR2: SGHNT and YENEEA. CDR3 length: 13 residues. V lost 6 bases and J 4 bases, leaving 12 bases between the germline ends.

The CDR3 DNA reads TGTGCCAGCAGTTCTGACAGCTCTGGAAACACCATATATTTT. Translation: CASSSDSSGNTIYF. The V gene is TRBV6-6, the J gene TRBJ1-3; D is perhaps TRBD1 (5 bases). Trimming shortened V by 4 bases and J by 0 bases, and 7 bases separated the two germline ends. Germline lookup yields CDR1 MNHNY and CDR2 SVGAGI (reference sequence). The CDR3 runs 14 residues.